The 12 T cell receptor beta chains below were found in one sample sequenced in a study of T cells in Graves' hyperthyroidism and ophthalmopathy. RNA transcripts gave rise to amplified TCR beta CDR3 regions. The HTBI primer set was used in a first-round RT-PCR of the TCR CDR3. MiXCR was run by TCRdb on the multiplex PCR reads, yielding one entry per CDR3 protein. The repertoire holds approximately 560,000 distinct CDR3 sequences, with about 45% as singletons. The sample consisted of peripheral blood or thyroid tissue (not recorded which). These receptors came from a woman under 30 with Graves' hyperthyroidism.

The J gene is TRBJ2-7, the V gene TRBV20-1, with D unclear. CDR1 DFQATT and CDR2 SNEGSKA come from the germline V gene (reference sequence). V dropped 6 bases and J dropped 1 base, with 16 bases sitting between them. The CDR3 spans 14 residues. CDR3: CSAESMDGSYEQYF. The CDR3 bases are TGCAGTGCCGAATCGATGGACGGATCCTACGAGCAGTACTTC.

This clonotype has a single count. This chain joins TRBV10-3 and TRBJ1-1; D not resolved. Between the trimmed V and J ends, which lost 10 bases and 3 bases, there was a span of 18 bases. CDR1 and CDR2 from the germline V gene are ENHRY and SYGVKD. The CDR3 has 14 amino acids. CDR3 sequence reads: CASNLVAGYTEAFF. The CDR3, as DNA: TGTGCCAGCAATCTCGTGGCGGGGTACACTGAAGCTTTCTTT.

Note on this clonotype: A read error may be the cause here, since a much bigger clone is one base away. The rearrangement links TRBV7-8 to TRBJ1-5; possibly TRBD1 for D (6 bases). Germline V gene data show CDR1 as SGHVS and CDR2 as FQNEAQ. This CDR3 is 18 amino acids long. V was pared by 5 bases and J by 0 bases, with 20 bases between. The DNA for the CDR3 is TGTGCCAGCAGCAGAGCCTCACAGGGATTCTTTAGCAATCAGCCCCAGCATTTT. It translates to CASSRASQGFFSNQPQHF.

In regard to this clonotype: This may come from a read error, since a much larger clone is one base off. The chain recombines TRBV7-3 with TRBJ2-7; perhaps TRBD1 as D (5 bases). The J call may be wrong; the DNA end is better matched by TRBJ2-1. Germline CDR1 and CDR2: SGHTA and FQGTGA. The CDR3 has 13 residues. The CDR3 bases are TGTGCCAGCAGCAAGGGGCCTGGCTACGAGCAGTTCTTC. Translated, it gives CASSKGPGYEQFF.

This rearrangement joins TRBV5-4 to TRBJ2-5; D is possibly TRBD1 or TRBD2 (5 bases each). Trimming pared 1 base from V and 0 bases from J, leaving 16 bases between. This CDR3 is 17 amino acids long. Per the germline V gene, CDR1 is SGHNT and CDR2 is YYREEE (reference sequence). The CDR3 reads CASSLMGTPSYQETQYF. The CDR3 bases are TGTGCCAGCAGCTTGATGGGGACGCCCTCGTACCAAGAGACCCAGTACTTC.

This clonotype was found many times. This chain joins TRBV9 and TRBJ2-5; 7 bases line up with TRBD2. Germline CDR1 is SGDLS and CDR2 is YYNGEE. The CDR3 runs 17 residues. Trimming removed 0 bases from V and 7 bases from J; junction bases left unmatched: 15. In DNA form, the CDR3 reads TGTGCCAGCAGCGTAGGAGGTGGCGGGAGTTTTGTGGGGACCCAGTACTTC. Its protein is CASSVGGGGSFVGTQYF.

In its sample, this clonotype was seen once. The chain employs TRBV29-1 and TRBJ2-7, with D possibly TRBD2 on 6 matching bases. This CDR3 is built from 14 residues. Per germline, CDR1 SQVTM and CDR2 ANQGSEA. Trimming took 6 bases from V and 2 from J, leaving 17 bases between them. The CDR3 loop reads CSVAGGEGAYEQYF. Here the CDR3 DNA reads TGCAGCGTCGCCGGAGGGGAAGGGGCCTACGAGCAGTACTTC.

V and J are TRBV9 and TRBJ1-2; D uncertain. V was pared by 1 base and J by 6 bases, with 10 bases between. Germline V gene data show CDR1 as SGDLS and CDR2 as YYNGEE. CDR3 length: 13 residues. This CDR3 reads CASSVRWADGYTF. In DNA form, the CDR3 reads TGTGCCAGCAGCGTACGGTGGGCGGATGGCTACACCTTC.

Points on this clonotype: A read error may be the cause here, since a much bigger clone is one base away. This rearrangement joins TRBV10-3 to TRBJ2-5; D is ambiguous. Deletions cut 2 bases from V and 4 bases from J, with 11 bases between. CDR1 is ENHRY, CDR2 SYGVKD, per germline. CDR3 length: 14 amino acids. This CDR3 reads CAISEVGPRETQYF. CDR3 in DNA: TGTGCCATCAGTGAGGTGGGCCCCCGAGAGACCCAGTACTTC.

The rearrangement uses TRBV29-1 and TRBJ2-3, with D unclear. The CDR3 is 11 amino acids. The V gene's germline CDR1 is SQVTM and CDR2 ANQGSEA. V lost 4 bases, J lost 2 bases, and 4 bases lay in between. The CDR3 loop is CSVVDTDTQYF. CDR3 DNA: TGCAGCGTTGTGGACACAGATACGCAGTATTTT.

In nucleotides, the CDR3 is TGTGCCAGCAGTGACTCGTTTGGTCCTAATGAAAAACTGTTTTTT. Residues: CASSDSFGPNEKLFF. The rearrangement joins TRBV6-4 to TRBJ1-4; D gene ambiguous. CDR3 length equals 15 residues. Trimming removed 0 bases from V and 3 bases from J, with 8 bases in between. The germline gives CDR1 MRHNA, CDR2 SNTAGT.

This clonotype has a count of ten or more. The chain links TRBV7-3 to TRBJ2-5; D uncertain. Germline V lookup: CDR1 SGHTA, CDR2 FQGTGA. V gave up 5 bases and J gave up 5 bases, with 12 bases separating them. The CDR3 has 13 amino acids. CDR3 DNA: TGTGCCAGCAGCGCTTACGGAACGGAGACCCAGTACTTC. Its protein product is CASSAYGTETQYF.